Below, 31 T cell receptor beta chains from the same sample are listed, as sequenced in a study of shared clonotypes between healthy human individuals. The protocol was immunoSEQ multiplex PCR, while the TCRdb copy is restricted to in-frame clones and leaves out a portion. The sample lists around 2.5 million clones, 93% occurring once. Input material: naive CD4+ T cells from PBMCs. Specified subset: CD45RA+ positively selected. These TCRs come from a young man in good health. Some clones in this sample may be carry-over from other donors' samples.

The chain recombines TRBV2 with TRBJ1-6; TRBD1 is a possible D gene (5 bases). The CDR3 extends over 15 amino acids. V shed 7 bases and J shed 2 bases, with 12 bases lying between them. Germline lookup yields CDR1 SNHLY and CDR2 FYNNEI. The DNA for the CDR3 is TGTGCCAGCATGATAAGGGGCACCTATAATTCACCCCTCCACTTT. Amino acids: CASMIRGTYNSPLHF.

The V gene is TRBV5-1, the J gene TRBJ2-6; D is uncertain. This CDR3 has 15 residues. From germline, CDR1 is SGHRS and CDR2 YFSETQ. Trimming took off 0 bases at V and 1 base at J, with 5 bases between the two ends. CDR3 sequence: CASSLATSGANVLTF. Here the CDR3 DNA reads TGCGCCAGCAGCTTGGCCACATCTGGGGCCAACGTCCTGACTTTC.

The V and J genes are TRBV28 and TRBJ2-7; tentative D call: TRBD2 (5 bases). In germline, CDR1 is MDHEN, CDR2 SYDVKM. Trimming removed 6 bases from V and 4 bases from J, with 13 bases in between. The CDR3 sequence is 13 residues long. The CDR3 DNA sequence: TGTGCCAGCAGGAGTCCTAGCACGTACGAGCAGTACTTC. Protein product: CASRSPSTYEQYF.

The chain joins TRBV10-1 to TRBJ2-1; 8 bases fit TRBD2. CDR3 size: 15 residues. The V gene end was trimmed by 5 bases and the J gene end by 5 bases; junction bases not matched to a gene: 8. Per germline, CDR1 WNHNN and CDR2 SYGVQD (reference sequence). In DNA, the CDR3 is TGCGCCAGCAGTCGTAGCGGGCGGGGGGACAATGAGCAGTTCTTC. Protein sequence: CASSRSGRGDNEQFF.

This sequence joins TRBV5-4 and TRBJ2-3, with 10 bases lining up with TRBD1. The CDR3 covers 16 residues. The germline CDR1 and CDR2 sequences are SGHNT and YYREEE (reference sequence). Trimming took 4 bases from V and 9 from J; bases not matched to a gene: 14. The CDR3 DNA reads as TGTGCCAGCAGCCCGAAAAAGACAGGGGGCGGGAGGACGCAGTATTTT. It codes for CASSPKKTGGGRTQYF.

J is TRBJ2-5 and V is TRBV12-5; 10 bases are a match to TRBD2. Per the germline V gene, CDR1 is LGHNT and CDR2 is FRNRAP. The CDR3 runs 19 residues. J gave up 0 bases and V 1 base, and 11 bases lay outside the gene matches. The CDR3 region is CASGLDAASGSRYQETQYF. CDR3 sequence (DNA): TGTGCTAGTGGTTTGGATGCGGCTAGCGGGAGCCGATACCAAGAGACCCAGTACTTC.

This clone was observed once. The V gene is TRBV5-1, the J gene TRBJ2-2, with D perhaps matching TRBD1 (6 bases). Germline V gene sequence: CDR1 SGHRS, CDR2 YFSETQ. The CDR3 loop spans 15 amino acids. V lost 0 bases and J 9 bases, leaving 15 bases between the germline ends. The CDR3 protein is CASSLVGQGSRELFF. The CDR3, as DNA: TGCGCCAGCAGCTTGGTTGGGCAGGGGAGCAGGGAGCTGTTTTTT.

The genes are TRBV5-1 and TRBJ2-3; D unresolved. CDR3 size: 13 residues. V was pared by 1 base and J by 4 bases, with 7 bases between. Germline CDR1 reads SGHRS; CDR2 reads YFSETQ. The chain's CDR3 is CASSLTPSDTQYF. CDR3 in DNA: TGCGCCAGCAGCTTGACACCTTCAGATACGCAGTATTTT.

This rearrangement joins TRBV9 to TRBJ2-3; D is unclear. Germline V CDR1 and CDR2: SGDLS, YYNGEE. V lost 3 bases to trimming and J lost 1 base, with 12 bases between them. The CDR3 is 15 residues long. The CDR3 DNA sequence: TGTGCCAGCAGCGGAAACGGACGCCGCACAGATACGCAGTATTTT. Amino acids: CASSGNGRRTDTQYF.

The chain combines TRBV7-9 with TRBJ1-1; D is undetermined. V gave up 5 bases and J gave up 2 bases, with 27 bases separating them. Germline values: CDR1 SEHNR, CDR2 FQNEAQ (reference sequence). This CDR3 has 19 residues. The DNA of the CDR3 is TGTGCCAGCAGCCCAAAGAACGTCGGGTTGGGGAATGAAAACACTGAAGCTTTCTTT. Its translation is CASSPKNVGLGNENTEAFF.

This clone came up once. The V gene is TRBV4-2, the J gene TRBJ2-5; 7 nucleotides line up with TRBD1. The trim removed 1 base at V and 2 bases at J, leaving 7 bases unmatched. The germline gives CDR1 LGHNA, CDR2 YNFKEQ. This CDR3 spans 16 amino acids. The CDR3 DNA sequence: TGTGCCAGCAGCCAAGGGACAGGTCGGGTGCAAGAGACCCAGTACTTC. Translating it yields CASSQGTGRVQETQYF.

This sequence joins TRBV9 and TRBJ1-1, with no clear D. V lost 3 bases, J lost 11 bases, and 17 bases lay in between. Germline V lookup: CDR1 SGDLS, CDR2 YYNGEE. This CDR3 is built from 13 residues. This CDR3 reads CASSASSTRRAFF. The DNA of the CDR3 is TGTGCCAGCAGCGCCTCAAGCACTCGGAGGGCTTTCTTT.

The genes are TRBV7-3 and TRBJ2-7; 11 positions match TRBD2. V lost 4 bases to trimming and J lost 6 bases; unmatched junction nucleotides: 8. The CDR3 spans 15 residues. Germline CDR1 reads SGHTA; CDR2 reads FQGTGA. Written as DNA, the CDR3 is TGTGCCAGCAGCTCAACTAGCGGGAGAGTTGGCGAGCAGTACTTC. Its translation is CASSSTSGRVGEQYF.

The rearrangement links TRBV4-2 to TRBJ2-3; a weak D match, TRBD2 (6 bases). The CDR3 covers 15 residues. The V and J ends lost 8 bases and 0 bases respectively, with 15 bases between them. Per germline, CDR1 LGHNA and CDR2 YNFKEQ. CDR3 bases: TGTGCCAGCGCGCCGGGACTGTTAAGCACAGATACGCAGTATTTT. It specifies CASAPGLLSTDTQYF.

This chain links TRBV7-9 with TRBJ2-5; 13 bases align to TRBD2. V was clipped by 5 bases and J by 1 base; unmatched bases: 7. Germline CDR1 and CDR2: SEHNR and FQNEAQ (reference sequence). The CDR3 totals 17 residues. CDR3 in amino acids: CASSLGRTSGSQETQYF. For the CDR3, the DNA is TGTGCCAGCAGCCTGGGCCGGACTAGCGGGAGCCAAGAGACCCAGTACTTC. The full variable domain, its missing parts supplied by reference TRBV7-9 and TRBJ2-5, is DTGVSQNPRHKITKRGQNVTFRCDPISEHNRLYWYRQTLGQGPEFLTYFQNEAQLEKSRLLSDRFSAERPKGSFSTLEIQRTEQGDSAMYLCASSLGRTSGSQETQYFGPGTRLLVL.

As to this clone: The identical CDR3 is also encoded by other nucleotide sequences in the sample. The V and J genes are TRBV7-2 and TRBJ2-7; 9 bases agree with TRBD2. V was pared by 2 bases and J by 0 bases, with 2 bases of the junction left unmatched. Germline CDR1 SGHTA, CDR2 FQGNSA. The CDR3 length is 15 residues. In nucleotides, the CDR3 is TGTGCCAGCAGCTTAAGTAGCGGGAGCTCCTACGAGCAGTACTTC. Translation gives CASSLSSGSSYEQYF.

The rearrangement links TRBV27 to TRBJ2-5; 12 nucleotides align to TRBD2. CDR3 length: 15 amino acids. The germline CDR1 and CDR2 sequences are MNHEY and SMNVEV (reference sequence). V lost 10 bases, J lost 5 bases, and 11 bases stayed unmatched. For the CDR3, the DNA is TGTGCCACCCCAGGACTAGCGGGATCGAGGGAGACCCAGTACTTC. Translated, it gives CATPGLAGSRETQYF.

The chain combines TRBV5-1 with TRBJ2-3; tentative D call: TRBD1 (6 bases). Germline V gene sequence: CDR1 SGHRS, CDR2 YFSETQ. The CDR3 runs 15 residues. The V end lost 2 bases, the J end lost 1 base, and 11 bases lay between the germline ends. CDR3 in amino acids: CASSFRGSGTDTQYF. The CDR3 region has the DNA TGCGCCAGCAGCTTCAGGGGATCGGGCACAGATACGCAGTATTTT.

This rearrangement joins TRBV9 to TRBJ2-1; 7 bases agree with TRBD2. V lost 3 bases, J lost 8 bases, and 5 bases stayed unmatched. The CDR3 contains 13 residues. CDR1 and CDR2 (germline): SGDLS, YYNGEE. In nucleotides, the CDR3 is TGTGCCAGCAGCGACGGGGGGAGGGATGAGCAGTTCTTC. It specifies CASSDGGRDEQFF.

The CDR3 coding sequence is TGTGCCAGCAGGAGAATTATGCTTTTTCATGAGCAGTTCTTC. Amino acid sequence: CASRRIMLFHEQFF. The V call is TRBV28, the J call TRBJ2-1; no clear D gene. CDR1 is MDHEN and CDR2 is SYDVKM in the germline V gene. This CDR3 is 14 amino acids long. The V end was cut by 6 bases, the J end by 8 bases, with 17 bases between.

The chain carries TRBV28 and TRBJ2-1, with 8 bases aligning to TRBD1. The CDR3 is 15 amino acids. Trimming removed 5 bases from V and 2 bases from J; junction bases left unmatched: 5. Germline V lookup: CDR1 MDHEN, CDR2 SYDVKM. DNA of the CDR3: TGTGCCAGCAGTGCCGGGACAGGAGCCTACAATGAGCAGTTCTTC. This encodes CASSAGTGAYNEQFF.

The gene calls are TRBV30 and TRBJ2-5; 7 positions agree with TRBD1. CDR3 length: 13 residues. From germline, CDR1 is GTSNPN and CDR2 SVGIG (reference sequence). V was clipped by 5 bases and J by 7 bases; unmatched bases: 10. This chain's CDR3 is CAWAQGVYGTQYF. As DNA, the CDR3 is TGTGCCTGGGCGCAGGGGGTATACGGGACCCAGTACTTC.

The CDR3 spells CASSEAGRDYGYTF. CDR3 nucleotides: TGTGCCAGCAGTGAAGCGGGAAGGGACTATGGCTACACCTTC. This sequence joins TRBV2 and TRBJ1-2, with unresolved D. This CDR3 is 14 amino acids long. Germline values: CDR1 SNHLY, CDR2 FYNNEI. Trimming took 0 bases from V and 3 from J, leaving 8 bases between them.

This clone is a singleton in its sample. The V call is TRBV6-6, the J call TRBJ2-7; D is unclear. This CDR3 region has 12 residues. Trimming removed 0 bases at V and 9 bases at J, with 9 bases between. CDR1 and CDR2 (germline): MNHNY, SVGAGI (reference sequence). The CDR3 sequence is CASSYSGVVQYF. The CDR3 DNA reads TGTGCCAGCAGTTACTCGGGTGTGGTGCAGTACTTC.

This chain connects TRBV19 to TRBJ1-3; perhaps TRBD1 as D (5 bases). This CDR3 has 14 amino acids. Germline V gene data show CDR1 as LNHDA and CDR2 as SQIVND (reference sequence). Trimming left V 4 bases short and J 0 bases short, with 7 bases between. This CDR3 is CASSRGFSGNTIYF. CDR3 bases: TGTGCCAGTAGTAGGGGCTTCTCTGGAAACACCATATATTTT.

This chain connects TRBV5-3 to TRBJ2-2; 7 bases are a match to TRBD2. TRBV5-3 is sorted into the ORF group, with uncertain function. There are 15 residues in the CDR3. The V and J ends lost 5 bases and 2 bases, in that order; junction bases with no gene match: 6. As DNA, the CDR3 is TGTGCCAGAAGGCGGAGGGACTACAACACCGGGGAGCTGTTTTTT. Residues: CARRRRDYNTGELFF.

This clone was found once. This chain joins TRBV2 and TRBJ2-7; tentatively, D is TRBD1 (6 bases). In germline, CDR1 is SNHLY, CDR2 FYNNEI. CDR3 length: 15 residues. V lost 8 bases to trimming and J lost 1 base, with 18 bases between them. The CDR3 DNA sequence: TGTGCCAGCCTAAAAGACAGGTCGGAGTCCTACGAGCAGTACTTC. This translates into CASLKDRSESYEQYF.

The V gene is TRBV6-6, the J gene TRBJ2-7; the D call may be TRBD1 or TRBD2 (5 bases each). Trimming removed 2 bases from V and 4 bases from J, with 12 bases in between. The CDR3 loop spans 14 amino acids. Germline CDR1 MNHNY, CDR2 SVGAGI (reference sequence). DNA of the CDR3: TGTGCCAGCAGTTACCCGGGACGGGAATACGAGCAGTACTTC. Residues: CASSYPGREYEQYF.

This clone was observed a single time. The rearrangement joins TRBV4-1 to TRBJ2-7, with D perhaps TRBD2 (6 bases). CDR1 and CDR2 from the germline V gene are MGHRA and YSYEKL. CDR3 length: 15 residues. The germline V and J ends were trimmed by 4 bases and 3 bases, with 16 bases remaining between them. CDR3 sequence reads: CASSLGEGLYYEQYF. Here the CDR3 DNA reads TGCGCCAGCAGCCTCGGAGAGGGACTTTACTACGAGCAGTACTTC.

V gene TRBV10-3 combines with J gene TRBJ2-1; 9 bases are shared with TRBD2. The V segment lost 4 bases and the J segment 7 bases; nucleotides outside the gene matches: 11. The germline gives CDR1 ENHRY, CDR2 SYGVKD. The CDR3 is made up of 16 amino acids. DNA of the CDR3: TGTGCCATCAGTGGTCGATTGGGACTAGCAGAGAATGAGCAGTTCTTC. Translation gives CAISGRLGLAENEQFF.

A remark on this clone: Different DNA sequences within this sample yield the same CDR3. The V call is TRBV7-2, the J call TRBJ2-5; D is undetermined. The CDR3 totals 11 residues. V lost 5 bases and J 2 bases, leaving 3 bases between the germline ends. Germline V gene sequence: CDR1 SGHTA, CDR2 FQGNSA. The chain's CDR3 is CASSPQETQYF. The CDR3, as DNA: TGTGCCAGCAGCCCACAAGAGACCCAGTACTTC.